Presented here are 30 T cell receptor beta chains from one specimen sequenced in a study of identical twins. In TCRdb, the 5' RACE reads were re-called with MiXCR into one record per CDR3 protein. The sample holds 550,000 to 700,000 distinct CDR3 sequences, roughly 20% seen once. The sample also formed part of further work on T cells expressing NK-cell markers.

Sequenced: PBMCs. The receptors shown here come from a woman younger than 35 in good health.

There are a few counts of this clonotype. The CDR3: CASSPMTSGTTDTQYF. CDR3 bases: TGTGCCAGCAGTCCGATGACTAGCGGGACCACAGATACGCAGTATTTT. This chain joins TRBV12-3 or TRBV12-4 and TRBJ2-3, with 11 nucleotides matching TRBD2. The V segment lost 5 bases and the J segment 2 bases; nucleotides outside the gene matches: 6. The CDR3 has 16 amino acids.

The CDR3 region is CASREPALAGGDNEQFF. CDR3 nucleotides: TGTGCCAGCAGGGAACCCGCTCTAGCGGGGGGGGACAATGAGCAGTTCTTC. The chain uses TRBV4-2 and TRBJ2-1, with 12 bases matching TRBD2. The CDR3 is made up of 17 amino acids. Per germline, CDR1 LGHNA and CDR2 YNFKEQ. With 6 bases clipped from V and 5 bases from J, the junction kept 11 bases outside the gene matches.

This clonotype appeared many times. CDR3 loop: CASRGEAEGETQYF. CDR3 sequence (DNA): TGTGCCAGCAGGGGCGAAGCGGAGGGAGAGACCCAGTACTTC. The V call is TRBV12-3 or TRBV12-4, the J call TRBJ2-5, with a weak D call TRBD2 (6 bases). Deletions cut 6 bases from V and 4 bases from J, with 15 bases between. The CDR3 is 14 residues long.

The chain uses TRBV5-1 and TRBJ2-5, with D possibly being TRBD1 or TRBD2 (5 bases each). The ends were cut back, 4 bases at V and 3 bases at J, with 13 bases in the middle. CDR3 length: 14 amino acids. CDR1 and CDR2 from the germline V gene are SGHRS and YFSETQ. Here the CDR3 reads CASSVLMGEETQYF. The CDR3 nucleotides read TGCGCCAGCAGCGTACTTATGGGGGAAGAGACCCAGTACTTC. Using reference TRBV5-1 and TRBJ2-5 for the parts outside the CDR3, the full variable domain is KAGVTQTPRYLIKTRGQQVTLSCSPISGHRSVSWYQQTPGQGLQFLFEYFSETQRNKGNFPGRFSGRQFSNSRSEMNVSTLELGDSALYLCASSVLMGEETQYFGPGTRLLVL.

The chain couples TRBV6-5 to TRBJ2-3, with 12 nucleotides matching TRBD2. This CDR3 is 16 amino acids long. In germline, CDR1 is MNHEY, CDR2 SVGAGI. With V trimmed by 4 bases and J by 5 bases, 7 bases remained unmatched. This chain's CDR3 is CASSWLAGGQRDTQYF. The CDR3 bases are TGTGCCAGCAGTTGGCTAGCGGGGGGGCAGCGAGATACGCAGTATTTT.

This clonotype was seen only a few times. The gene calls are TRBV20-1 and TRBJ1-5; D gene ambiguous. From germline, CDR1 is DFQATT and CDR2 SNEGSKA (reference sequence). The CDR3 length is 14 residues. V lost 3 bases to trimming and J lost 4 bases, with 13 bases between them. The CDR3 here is CSASADGSNQPQHF. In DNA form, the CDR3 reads TGCAGTGCTAGCGCGGACGGATCAAATCAGCCCCAGCATTTT.

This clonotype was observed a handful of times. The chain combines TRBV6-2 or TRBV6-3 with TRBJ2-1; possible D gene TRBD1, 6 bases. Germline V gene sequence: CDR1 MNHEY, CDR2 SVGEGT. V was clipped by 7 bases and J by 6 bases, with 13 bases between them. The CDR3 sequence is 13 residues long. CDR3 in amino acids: CASMAGASNEQFF. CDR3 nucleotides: TGTGCCAGCATGGCAGGGGCGAGCAATGAGCAGTTCTTC.

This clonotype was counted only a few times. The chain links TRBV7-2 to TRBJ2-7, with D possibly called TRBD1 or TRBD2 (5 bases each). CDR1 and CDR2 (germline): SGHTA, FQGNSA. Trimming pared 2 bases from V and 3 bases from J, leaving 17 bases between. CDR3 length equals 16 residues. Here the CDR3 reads CASSLTPGRQFYEQYF. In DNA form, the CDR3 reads TGTGCCAGCAGCTTAACCCCGGGACGGCAATTCTACGAGCAGTACTTC.

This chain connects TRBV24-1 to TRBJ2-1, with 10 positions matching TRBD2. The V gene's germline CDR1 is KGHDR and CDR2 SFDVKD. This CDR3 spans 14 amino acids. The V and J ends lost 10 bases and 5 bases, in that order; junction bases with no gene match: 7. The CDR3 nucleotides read TGTGCCACTAGAAAAAGCGGGGGGGACAATGAGCAGTTCTTC. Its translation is CATRKSGGDNEQFF.

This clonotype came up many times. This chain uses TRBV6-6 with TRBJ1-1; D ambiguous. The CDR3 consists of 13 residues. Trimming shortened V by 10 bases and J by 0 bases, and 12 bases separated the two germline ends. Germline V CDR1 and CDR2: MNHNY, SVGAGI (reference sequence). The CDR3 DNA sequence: TGTGCCACCTCGTACCAGGTGAACACTGAAGCTTTCTTT. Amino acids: CATSYQVNTEAFF.

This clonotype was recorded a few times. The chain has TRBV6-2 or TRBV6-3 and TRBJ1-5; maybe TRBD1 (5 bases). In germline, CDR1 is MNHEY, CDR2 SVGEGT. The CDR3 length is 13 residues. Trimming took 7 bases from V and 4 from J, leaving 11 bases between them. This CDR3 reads CASTKNRNQPQHF. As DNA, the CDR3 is TGTGCCAGCACCAAGAACAGGAATCAGCCCCAGCATTTT.

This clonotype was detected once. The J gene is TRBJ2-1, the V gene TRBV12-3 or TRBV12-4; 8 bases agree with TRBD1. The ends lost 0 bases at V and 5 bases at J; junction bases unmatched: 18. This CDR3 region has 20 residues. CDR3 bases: TGTGCCAGCAGTTTAGCGTATGCAGTCGAACGGGACAGGATTAACAATGAGCAGTTCTTC. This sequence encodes CASSLAYAVERDRINNEQFF.

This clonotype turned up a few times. The CDR3 DNA reads TGTGCCAGCAGTTTAGCCAGGGCCAGGACTGAAGCTTTCTTT. It codes for CASSLARARTEAFF. The chain joins TRBV12-3 or TRBV12-4 to TRBJ1-1, with D perhaps TRBD1 (5 bases). The V and J ends lost 0 bases and 5 bases respectively, with 10 bases between them. The CDR3 is 14 amino acids.

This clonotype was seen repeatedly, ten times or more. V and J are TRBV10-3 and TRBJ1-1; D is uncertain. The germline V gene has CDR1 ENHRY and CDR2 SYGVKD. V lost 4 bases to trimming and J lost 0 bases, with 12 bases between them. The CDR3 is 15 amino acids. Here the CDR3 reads CAISGDKEMNTEAFF. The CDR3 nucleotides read TGTGCCATCAGTGGAGACAAGGAAATGAACACTGAAGCTTTCTTT.

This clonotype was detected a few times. The CDR3 region is CASSQEGTPQETQYF. DNA for the CDR3: TGCGCCAGCAGCCAAGAAGGGACTCCCCAAGAGACCCAGTACTTC. This chain uses TRBV4-3 with TRBJ2-5; D is possibly TRBD2 (6 bases). Germline CDR1 reads LGHNA; CDR2 reads YSLEER. The CDR3 consists of 15 residues. With 0 bases removed from V and 1 base from J, the gap between germline ends came to 9 bases.

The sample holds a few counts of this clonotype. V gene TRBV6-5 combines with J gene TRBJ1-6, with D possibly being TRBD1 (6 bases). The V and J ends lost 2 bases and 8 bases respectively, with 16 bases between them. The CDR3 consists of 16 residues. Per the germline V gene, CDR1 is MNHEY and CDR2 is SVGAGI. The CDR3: CASSYVQGTNDSPLHF. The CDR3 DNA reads TGTGCCAGCAGTTACGTCCAGGGGACGAATGATTCACCCCTCCACTTT.

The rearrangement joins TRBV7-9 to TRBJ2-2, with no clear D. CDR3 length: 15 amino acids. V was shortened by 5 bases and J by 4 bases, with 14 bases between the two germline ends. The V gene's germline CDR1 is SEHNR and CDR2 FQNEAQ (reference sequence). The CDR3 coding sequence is TGTGCCAGCAGCGCCCTACAGAGCCCCACCGGGGAGCTGTTTTTT. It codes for CASSALQSPTGELFF.

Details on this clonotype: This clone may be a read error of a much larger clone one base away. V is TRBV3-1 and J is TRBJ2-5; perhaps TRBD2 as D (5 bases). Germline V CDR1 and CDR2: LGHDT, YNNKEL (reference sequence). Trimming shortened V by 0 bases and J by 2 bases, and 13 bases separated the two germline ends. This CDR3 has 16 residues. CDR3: CASSQEVRGWQETQYF. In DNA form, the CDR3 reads TGTGCCAGCAGCCAAGAAGTTCGCGGGTGGCAAGAGACCCAGTACTTC.

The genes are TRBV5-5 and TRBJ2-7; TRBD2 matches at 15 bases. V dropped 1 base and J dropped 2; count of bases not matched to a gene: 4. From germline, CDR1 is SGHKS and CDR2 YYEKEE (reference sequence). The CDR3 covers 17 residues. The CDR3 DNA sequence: TGTGCCAGCAGCTTGAAGGGACTAGCGGGAGGTACCTACGAGCAGTACTTC. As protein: CASSLKGLAGGTYEQYF.

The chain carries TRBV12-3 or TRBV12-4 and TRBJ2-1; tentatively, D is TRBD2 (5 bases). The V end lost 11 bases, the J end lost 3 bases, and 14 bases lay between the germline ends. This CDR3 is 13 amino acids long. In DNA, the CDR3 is TGTGCCTCGGACTTAGGTTTCTACAATGAGCAGTTCTTC. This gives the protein CASDLGFYNEQFF.

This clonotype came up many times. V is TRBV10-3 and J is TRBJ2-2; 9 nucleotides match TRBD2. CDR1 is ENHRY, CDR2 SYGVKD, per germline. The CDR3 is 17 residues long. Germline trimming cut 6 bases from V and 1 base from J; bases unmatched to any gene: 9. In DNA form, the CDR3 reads TGTGCCATCAGAATGGGAGCGGGGGGCCTGAACACCGGGGAGCTGTTTTTT. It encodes CAIRMGAGGLNTGELFF.

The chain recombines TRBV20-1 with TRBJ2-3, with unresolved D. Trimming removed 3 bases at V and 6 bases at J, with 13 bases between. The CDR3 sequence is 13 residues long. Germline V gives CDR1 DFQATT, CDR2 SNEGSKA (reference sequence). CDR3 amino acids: CSARSPASDTQYF. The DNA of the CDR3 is TGCAGTGCTAGGAGTCCGGCAAGTGATACGCAGTATTTT.

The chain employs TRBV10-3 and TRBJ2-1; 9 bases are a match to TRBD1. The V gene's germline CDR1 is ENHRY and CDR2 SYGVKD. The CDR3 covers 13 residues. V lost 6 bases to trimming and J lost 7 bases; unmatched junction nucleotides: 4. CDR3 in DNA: TGTGCCATCAGCGCCGACAGGGGGAATGAGCAGTTCTTC. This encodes CAISADRGNEQFF.

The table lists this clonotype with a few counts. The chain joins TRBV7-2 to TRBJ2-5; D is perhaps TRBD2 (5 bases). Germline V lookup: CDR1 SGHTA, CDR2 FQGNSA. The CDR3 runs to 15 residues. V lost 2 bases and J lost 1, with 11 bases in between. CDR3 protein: CASSLNGGGQETQYF. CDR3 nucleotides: TGTGCCAGCAGCTTAAATGGAGGCGGCCAAGAGACCCAGTACTTC.

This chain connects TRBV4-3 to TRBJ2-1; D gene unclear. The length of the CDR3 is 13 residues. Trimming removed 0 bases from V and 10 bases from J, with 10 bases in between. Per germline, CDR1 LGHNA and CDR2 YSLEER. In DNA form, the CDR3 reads TGCGCCAGCAGCCAAGATCGTAGATGGGAGCAGTTCTTC. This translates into CASSQDRRWEQFF.

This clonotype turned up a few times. CDR3 in amino acids: CASRYPGQGETFEQFF. The CDR3 DNA reads as TGTGCCAGCAGATACCCTGGACAGGGGGAGACCTTTGAGCAGTTCTTC. The chain is built from TRBV2 and TRBJ2-1; TRBD1 agrees at 10 bases. CDR3 size: 16 residues. The germline V gene has CDR1 SNHLY and CDR2 FYNNEI. V lost 6 bases and J lost 9; bases outside the gene matches: 14.

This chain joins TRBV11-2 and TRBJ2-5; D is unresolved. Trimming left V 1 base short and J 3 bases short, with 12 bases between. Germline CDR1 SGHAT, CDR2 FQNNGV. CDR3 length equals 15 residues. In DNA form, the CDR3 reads TGTGCCAGCAGCTTAGCTAGTCTCCTTAAAGAGACCCAGTACTTC. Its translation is CASSLASLLKETQYF.

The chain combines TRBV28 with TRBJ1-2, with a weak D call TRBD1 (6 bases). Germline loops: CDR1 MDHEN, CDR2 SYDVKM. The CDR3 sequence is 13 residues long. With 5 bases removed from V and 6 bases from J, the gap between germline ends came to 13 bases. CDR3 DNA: TGTGCCAGCAGTATACAGGGTGTGGATGGCTACACCTTC. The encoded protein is CASSIQGVDGYTF.

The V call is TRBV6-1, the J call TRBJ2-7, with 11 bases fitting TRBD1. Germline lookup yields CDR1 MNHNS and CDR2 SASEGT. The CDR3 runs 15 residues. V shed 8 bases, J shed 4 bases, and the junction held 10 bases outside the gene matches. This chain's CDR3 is CASALRGTGGYEQYF. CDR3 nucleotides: TGTGCCAGCGCTTTACGTGGGACAGGGGGTTACGAGCAGTACTTC.

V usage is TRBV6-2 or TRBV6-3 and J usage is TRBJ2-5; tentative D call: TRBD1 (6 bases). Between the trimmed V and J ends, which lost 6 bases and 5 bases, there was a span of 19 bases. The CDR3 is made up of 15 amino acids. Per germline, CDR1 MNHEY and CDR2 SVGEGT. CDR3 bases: TGTGCCAGCAGCCCGTTACAGGGTTTTCTTGAGACCCAGTACTTC. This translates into CASSPLQGFLETQYF.